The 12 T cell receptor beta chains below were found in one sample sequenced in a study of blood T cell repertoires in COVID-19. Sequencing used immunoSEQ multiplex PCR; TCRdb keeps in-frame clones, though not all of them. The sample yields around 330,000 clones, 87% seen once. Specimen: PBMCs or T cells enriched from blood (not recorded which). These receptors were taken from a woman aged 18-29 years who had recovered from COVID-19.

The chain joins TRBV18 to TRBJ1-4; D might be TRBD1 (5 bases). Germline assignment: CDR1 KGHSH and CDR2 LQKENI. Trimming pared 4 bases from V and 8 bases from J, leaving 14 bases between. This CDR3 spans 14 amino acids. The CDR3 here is CASSRGTEGEKLFF. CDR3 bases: TGTGCCAGCTCACGAGGGACGGAGGGGGAAAAACTGTTTTTT.

The CDR3 coding sequence is TGTGCCAGTAGTTCTCATAGCGGTCCTAGCACAGATACGCAGTATTTT. It yields the protein CASSSHSGPSTDTQYF. This sequence joins TRBV19 and TRBJ2-3; TRBD2 might be the D (6 bases). Germline CDR1 is LNHDA and CDR2 is SQIVND (reference sequence). Trimming left V 5 bases short and J 0 bases short, with 15 bases between. The CDR3 is 16 residues long.

The CDR3: CASSRGVKRLDYGYTF. The CDR3 bases are TGTGCCAGCAGCCGGGGGGTTAAACGATTGGACTATGGCTACACCTTC. The V and J genes are TRBV5-5 and TRBJ1-2, with a tentative D call TRBD1 (5 bases). This CDR3 comprises 16 residues. Germline V CDR1 and CDR2: SGHKS, YYEKEE (reference sequence). Trimming removed 4 bases from V and 3 bases from J, with 19 bases in between.

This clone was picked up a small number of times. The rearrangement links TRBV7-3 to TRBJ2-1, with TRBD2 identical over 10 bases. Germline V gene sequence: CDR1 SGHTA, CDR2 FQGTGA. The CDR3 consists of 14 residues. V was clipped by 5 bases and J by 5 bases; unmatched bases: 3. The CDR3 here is CASSLAGVNNEQFF. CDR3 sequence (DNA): TGTGCCAGCAGCCTAGCGGGAGTCAACAATGAGCAGTTCTTC.

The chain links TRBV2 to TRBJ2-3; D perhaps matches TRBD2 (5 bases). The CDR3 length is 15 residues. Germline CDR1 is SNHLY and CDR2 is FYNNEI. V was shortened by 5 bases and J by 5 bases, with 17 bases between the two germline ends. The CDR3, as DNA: TGTGCCAGCAGTTCCGCCACTACGGGGTTAGATACGCAGTATTTT. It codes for CASSSATTGLDTQYF.

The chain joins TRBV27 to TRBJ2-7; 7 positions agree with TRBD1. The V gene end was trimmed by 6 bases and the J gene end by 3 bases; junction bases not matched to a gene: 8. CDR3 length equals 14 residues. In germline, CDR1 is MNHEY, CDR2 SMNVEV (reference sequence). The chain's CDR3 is CASSPPGQFYEQYF. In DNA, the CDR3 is TGTGCCAGCAGCCCCCCGGGACAGTTCTACGAGCAGTACTTC.

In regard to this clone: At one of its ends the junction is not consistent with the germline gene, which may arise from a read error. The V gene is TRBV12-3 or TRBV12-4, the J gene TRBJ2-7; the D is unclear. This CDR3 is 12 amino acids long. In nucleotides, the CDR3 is TGTGCCAGCAGTTTAGCGCTGGGTGCGCGGCACTTC. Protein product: CASSLALGARHF.

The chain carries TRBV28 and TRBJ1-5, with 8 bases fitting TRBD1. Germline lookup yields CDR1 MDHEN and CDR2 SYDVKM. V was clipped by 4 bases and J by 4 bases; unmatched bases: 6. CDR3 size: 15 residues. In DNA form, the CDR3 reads TGTGCCAGCAGTTCTCTAACAGGGGGAAATCAGCCCCAGCATTTT. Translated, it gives CASSSLTGGNQPQHF.

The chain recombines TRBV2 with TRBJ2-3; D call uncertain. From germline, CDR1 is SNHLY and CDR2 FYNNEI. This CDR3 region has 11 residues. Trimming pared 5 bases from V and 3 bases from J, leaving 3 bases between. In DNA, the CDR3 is TGTGCCAGCAGTCCGACAGATACGCAGTATTTT. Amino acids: CASSPTDTQYF.

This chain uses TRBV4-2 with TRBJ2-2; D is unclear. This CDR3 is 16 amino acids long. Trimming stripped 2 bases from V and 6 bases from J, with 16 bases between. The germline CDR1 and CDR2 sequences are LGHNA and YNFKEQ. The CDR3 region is CASSQPRVASAGELFF. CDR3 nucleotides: TGTGCCAGCAGCCAACCCCGGGTAGCCTCGGCCGGGGAGCTGTTTTTT.

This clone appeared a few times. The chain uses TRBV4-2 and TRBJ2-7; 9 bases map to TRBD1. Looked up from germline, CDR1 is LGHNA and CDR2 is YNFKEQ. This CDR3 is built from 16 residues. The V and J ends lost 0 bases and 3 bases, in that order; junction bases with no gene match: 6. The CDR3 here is CASSQDADRGLYEQYF. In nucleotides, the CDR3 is TGTGCCAGCAGCCAAGATGCGGACAGGGGTCTCTACGAGCAGTACTTC.

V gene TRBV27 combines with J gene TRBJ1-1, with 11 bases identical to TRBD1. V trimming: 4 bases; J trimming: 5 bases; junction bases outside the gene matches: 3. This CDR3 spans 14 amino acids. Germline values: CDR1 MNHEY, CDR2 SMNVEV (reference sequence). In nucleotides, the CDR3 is TGTGCCAGCAGTTGGGGGACAGGGGGTACTGAAGCTTTCTTT. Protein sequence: CASSWGTGGTEAFF.